The 30 T cell receptor beta chains listed next were all sequenced from one sample in a study of OX40 agonist ivuxolimab in advanced cancers. Assay used: immunoSEQ multiplex PCR; TCRdb lists only in-frame clones, some missing. Of approximately 67,000 clones listed, around 82% are singletons. The specimen comprised CD4+ or CD8+ T cells sorted from blood, sampled in a trial of the OX40 agonist ivuxolimab. The source is an adult with an advanced solid tumor such as melanoma, head and neck, liver or kidney cancer.

V gene TRBV7-3 combines with J gene TRBJ2-2; D is uncertain. The V and J ends lost 5 bases and 0 bases respectively, with 10 bases between them. CDR3 length: 15 amino acids. CDR1 SGHTA and CDR2 FQGTGA come from the germline V gene. CDR3 residues: CASSTNSANTGELFF. CDR3 nucleotide sequence: TGTGCCAGCAGCACCAACTCAGCGAACACCGGGGAGCTGTTTTTT.

This sequence joins TRBV10-1 and TRBJ2-7; D is undetermined. There are 9 residues in the CDR3. V gave up 9 bases and J gave up 6 bases, with 6 bases separating them. Germline V gene lookup returns CDR1 WNHNN and CDR2 SYGVQD (reference sequence). The CDR3 sequence is CAREREQYV. CDR3 DNA: TGCGCCAGGGAGCGCGAGCAGTACGTC.

This chain uses TRBV5-4 with TRBJ1-1; tentative D call: TRBD1 (6 bases). The CDR3 runs 15 residues. Germline V CDR1 and CDR2: SGHNT, YYREEE (reference sequence). Trimming left V 7 bases short and J 3 bases short, with 19 bases between. In DNA form, the CDR3 reads TGTGCCAGCTTCAATGTACAGGGAAACGACACTGAAGCTTTCTTT. Protein product: CASFNVQGNDTEAFF.

The V call is TRBV5-1, the J call TRBJ2-5, with 11 bases lining up with TRBD1. V trimming: 6 bases; J trimming: 5 bases; junction bases outside the gene matches: 9. This CDR3 has 15 amino acids. Germline V gene lookup returns CDR1 SGHRS and CDR2 YFSETQ. CDR3 sequence (DNA): TGCGCCAGCAACCGGGACAGGGGGTTGGGGGAGACCCAGTACTTC. This gives the protein CASNRDRGLGETQYF. Complete variable domain (other parts from reference TRBV5-1 and TRBJ2-5): KAGVTQTPRYLIKTRGQQVTLSCSPISGHRSVSWYQQTPGQGLQFLFEYFSETQRNKGNFPGRFSGRQFSNSRSEMNVSTLELGDSALYLCASNRDRGLGETQYFGPGTRLLVL.

This rearrangement joins TRBV4-2 to TRBJ2-7; D perhaps matches TRBD2 (6 bases). The CDR3 is made up of 13 amino acids. The V gene lost 5 bases and the J gene lost 7 bases, with 15 bases spanning the gap. The germline V gene encodes CDR1 LGHNA and CDR2 YNFKEQ. CDR3 nucleotides: TGTGCCAGCAGCAACCCCCTCCGGGGGGAGCAGTACGTC. Translating it yields CASSNPLRGEQYV.

This chain joins TRBV30 and TRBJ1-3; 7 nucleotides agree with TRBD1. The CDR3 loop spans 15 amino acids. Germline V gene data show CDR1 as GTSNPN and CDR2 as SVGIG (reference sequence). The junction had 7 bases not matched to a gene; V was cut back by 2 bases and J by 3 bases. CDR3 sequence reads: CAWSRGQLGGNTIYF. DNA of the CDR3: TGTGCCTGGAGTAGGGGGCAATTGGGTGGAAACACCATATATTTT.

The V call is TRBV7-9, the J call TRBJ1-1, with 9 bases lining up with TRBD1. This CDR3 comprises 13 residues. Germline values: CDR1 SEHNR, CDR2 FQNEAQ (reference sequence). Trimming at V came to 7 bases and at J to 3 bases, leaving 3 bases not matched to a gene. CDR3 in amino acids: CASNRQGDTEAFF. As DNA, the CDR3 is TGTGCCAGCAACCGACAGGGGGACACTGAAGCTTTCTTT.

This clone was counted a few times. This rearrangement joins TRBV28 to TRBJ2-7, with D perhaps matching TRBD1 (6 bases). This CDR3 has 12 residues. V was shortened by 5 bases and J by 6 bases, with 11 bases between the two germline ends. Germline V CDR1 and CDR2: MDHEN, SYDVKM. CDR3 in amino acids: CASSPQGPEQYF. For the CDR3, the DNA is TGTGCCAGCAGTCCTCAGGGGCCCGAGCAGTACTTC. Variable domain in full (rest from reference TRBV28 and TRBJ2-7): DVKVTQSSRYLVKRTGEKVFLECVQDMDHENMFWYRQDPGLGLRLIYFSYDVKMKEKGDIPEGYSVSREKKERFSLILESASTNQTSMYLCASSPQGPEQYFGPGTRLTVT.

CDR3 sequence reads: CASSWRTDSNQPQHF. The DNA for the CDR3 is TGTGCCAGTAGTTGGCGGACGGATAGCAATCAGCCCCAGCATTTT. This chain uses TRBV19 with TRBJ1-5, with unresolved D. Germline CDR1 and CDR2: LNHDA and SQIVND (reference sequence). The CDR3 has 15 residues. Trimming removed 5 bases at V and 0 bases at J, with 11 bases between.

The CDR3 region is CASSRGHGGETQYF. In DNA, the CDR3 is TGTGCCAGCAGCCGGGGACATGGCGGGGAGACCCAGTACTTC. The chain has TRBV7-9 and TRBJ2-5; D possibly corresponds to TRBD1 (6 bases). Per germline, CDR1 SEHNR and CDR2 FQNEAQ (reference sequence). The CDR3 has 14 residues. Trimming cost V 5 bases and J 5 bases, with 15 bases left between them.

The chain joins TRBV5-1 to TRBJ2-3; D possibly corresponds to TRBD1 (6 bases). Trimming pared 4 bases from V and 5 bases from J, leaving 20 bases between. This CDR3 comprises 16 residues. CDR1 and CDR2 from the germline V gene are SGHRS and YFSETQ. CDR3 DNA sequence: TGCGCCAGCAGCCCTCCCACAACAGGGTCGGGAGATACGCAGTATTTT. Translated, it gives CASSPPTTGSGDTQYF.

CDR3 sequence (DNA): TGTGCCAGCAGAAATAGCGGGATCCTCACCGGGGAGCTGTTTTTT. This codes for CASRNSGILTGELFF. The chain employs TRBV28 and TRBJ2-2; 8 nucleotides agree with TRBD2. Germline CDR1 reads MDHEN; CDR2 reads SYDVKM. The CDR3 is 15 amino acids. V dropped 6 bases and J dropped 4; count of bases not matched to a gene: 7. Based on the CDR3 plus reference TRBV28 and TRBJ2-2, the full variable domain is DVKVTQSSRYLVKRTGEKVFLECVQDMDHENMFWYRQDPGLGLRLIYFSYDVKMKEKGDIPEGYSVSREKKERFSLILESASTNQTSMYLCASRNSGILTGELFFGEGSRLTVL.

V and J are TRBV6-1 and TRBJ1-1; D is undetermined. This CDR3 has 17 amino acids. Trimming left V 0 bases short and J 6 bases short, with 20 bases between. In germline, CDR1 is MNHNS, CDR2 SASEGT. The DNA for the CDR3 is TGTGCCAGCAGTGAAGCGCAATGGGTATCAACACTGGCTGAAGCTTTCTTT. It is translated as CASSEAQWVSTLAEAFF.

The chain has TRBV4-1 and TRBJ2-7, with a tentative D call TRBD2 (5 bases). CDR3 size: 15 residues. Trimming stripped 3 bases from V and 4 bases from J, with 16 bases between. Germline CDR1 MGHRA, CDR2 YSYEKL. The CDR3 bases are TGCGCCAGCAGCCACTGGGCAAGCGGTCCTTACGAGCAGTACTTC. As protein: CASSHWASGPYEQYF.

This rearrangement joins TRBV27 to TRBJ1-5; D unclear. The V end lost 4 bases, the J end lost 0 bases, and 16 bases lay between the germline ends. The germline CDR1 and CDR2 sequences are MNHEY and SMNVEV (reference sequence). This CDR3 comprises 17 residues. In DNA form, the CDR3 reads TGTGCCAGCAGTTCGCGTACTCCTCTATATAGCAATCAGCCCCAGCATTTT. Amino acid sequence: CASSSRTPLYSNQPQHF.

The V call is TRBV4-1, the J call TRBJ1-2, with 7 positions matching TRBD1. This CDR3 comprises 16 residues. V lost 1 base, J lost 4 bases, and 9 bases stayed unmatched. Germline V gene data show CDR1 as MGHRA and CDR2 as YSYEKL. CDR3 region: CASSQGQGTIGYGYTF. The CDR3 nucleotides are TGCGCCAGCAGCCAAGGACAGGGAACAATAGGCTATGGCTACACCTTC.

This sequence joins TRBV30 and TRBJ1-3; D may be TRBD1 (5 bases). V lost 2 bases and J 3 bases, leaving 8 bases between the germline ends. Germline CDR1 and CDR2: GTSNPN and SVGIG (reference sequence). The CDR3 consists of 13 residues. The CDR3: CAWSRGDGNTIYF. The CDR3 region has the DNA TGTGCCTGGAGTAGAGGGGATGGAAACACCATATATTTT.

This clone was counted ten times or more. The genes are TRBV2 and TRBJ2-1, with D uncertain. V lost 8 bases, J lost 9 bases, and 14 bases lay in between. Per the germline V gene, CDR1 is SNHLY and CDR2 is FYNNEI. This CDR3 has 12 amino acids. The CDR3 nucleotides read TGTGCCAGCGTTCAAGATGGCGGTGAGCAGTTCTTC. Translating it yields CASVQDGGEQFF.

The CDR3 spells CASSVTTSGRANEQFF. The CDR3 region has the DNA TGTGCCAGCAGCGTGACAACTAGCGGGAGGGCTAATGAGCAGTTCTTC. V usage is TRBV9 and J usage is TRBJ2-1; the match to TRBD2 covers 13 bases. Trimming removed 2 bases from V and 7 bases from J; junction bases left unmatched: 6. CDR1 is SGDLS and CDR2 is YYNGEE in the germline V gene. There are 16 residues in the CDR3.

The rearrangement links TRBV7-3 to TRBJ2-1; 8 nucleotides match TRBD2. CDR3 length equals 15 residues. Germline V lookup: CDR1 SGHTA, CDR2 FQGTGA. Germline trimming cut 6 bases from V and 2 bases from J; bases unmatched to any gene: 6. CDR3 loop: CASSATSAAYNEQFF. The CDR3 DNA follows: TGTGCCAGCAGTGCGACTAGCGCGGCCTACAATGAGCAGTTCTTC.

This sequence joins TRBV6-5 and TRBJ1-6, with TRBD1 as a possible D gene (6 bases). The V gene lost 4 bases and the J gene lost 4 bases, with 11 bases spanning the gap. CDR1 and CDR2 (germline): MNHEY, SVGAGI. The CDR3 length is 15 residues. The CDR3, as DNA: TGTGCCAGCAGTTCACAGGGAACATATAATTCACCCCTCCACTTT. Translating gives CASSSQGTYNSPLHF.

The chain combines TRBV6-5 with TRBJ2-1; TRBD2 might be the D (6 bases). Per the germline V gene, CDR1 is MNHEY and CDR2 is SVGAGI. This CDR3 region has 15 residues. Trimming removed 0 bases at V and 5 bases at J, with 11 bases between. The CDR3 reads CASSYSRDFDNEQFF. The CDR3 DNA reads as TGTGCCAGCAGTTACTCCCGGGACTTTGACAATGAGCAGTTCTTC.

This chain joins TRBV7-3 and TRBJ2-7; D is unresolved. From germline, CDR1 is SGHTA and CDR2 FQGTGA. The CDR3 is 13 residues long. V was cut by 0 bases and J by 2 bases, with 5 bases left in between. The CDR3 spells CASSLTGAYEQYF. The CDR3 nucleotides are TGTGCCAGCAGCTTAACAGGCGCCTACGAGCAGTACTTC.

This chain joins TRBV5-1 and TRBJ2-5; 8 bases map to TRBD1. V shed 3 bases, J shed 6 bases, and the junction held 7 bases outside the gene matches. Germline lookup yields CDR1 SGHRS and CDR2 YFSETQ. The CDR3 is 14 residues long. For the CDR3, the DNA is TGCGCCAGCAGCTACGCGACAGGGGAGAAGACCCAGTACTTC. The encoded protein is CASSYATGEKTQYF.

As regards this clone: Other nucleotide sequences in the sample specify the same CDR3. This chain connects TRBV7-2 to TRBJ2-1; D is undetermined. CDR1 is SGHTA, CDR2 FQGNSA, per germline. The CDR3 is 11 amino acids. The V gene lost 5 bases and the J gene lost 5 bases, with 4 bases spanning the gap. CDR3 bases: TGTGCCAGCAGCCCCGACAATGAGCAGTTCTTC. Translation: CASSPDNEQFF.

The gene calls are TRBV18 and TRBJ1-4; 7 bases align to TRBD1. CDR1 KGHSH and CDR2 LQKENI come from the germline V gene. The CDR3 spans 15 residues. V shed 6 bases, J shed 2 bases, and the junction held 6 bases outside the gene matches. This CDR3 is CASSVWGQTNEKLFF. Here the CDR3 DNA reads TGTGCCAGCTCCGTCTGGGGACAGACTAATGAAAAACTGTTTTTT.

This clone was observed once. This rearrangement joins TRBV23-1 to TRBJ1-5, with 7 bases fitting TRBD1. TRBV23-1 is treated as an ORF (open reading frame) with a function not yet certain. This CDR3 has 13 residues. Losses at the gene ends were 3 bases for V and 9 bases for J; bases not matched to a gene: 5. The CDR3 loop reads CASSQVRGGPQHF. The CDR3 nucleotides read TGCGCCAGCAGTCAGGTCAGGGGGGGGCCCCAGCATTTT.

The chain recombines TRBV7-3 with TRBJ2-1; 9 bases align to TRBD1. The length of the CDR3 is 14 residues. The germline V gene encodes CDR1 SGHTA and CDR2 FQGTGA. The V gene end was trimmed by 2 bases and the J gene end by 10 bases; junction bases not matched to a gene: 6. The CDR3 region has the DNA TGTGCCAGCAGCTTAGGACAGGGGAGTCGGGAGCAGTTCTTC. Its translation: CASSLGQGSREQFF. The complete variable domain, with remaining parts taken from reference TRBV7-3 and TRBJ2-1, reads GAGVSQTPSNKVTEKGKYVELRCDPISGHTALYWYRQSLGQGPEFLIYFQGTGAADDSGLPNDRFFAVRPEGSVSTLKIQRTERGDSAVYLCASSLGQGSREQFFGPGTRLTVL.

This rearrangement joins TRBV2 to TRBJ1-2; D is undetermined. V lost 4 bases and J lost 4, with 16 bases in between. Germline assignment: CDR1 SNHLY and CDR2 FYNNEI. The CDR3 totals 15 residues. The CDR3 sequence: CASSVGWSAGYGYTF. CDR3 in DNA: TGTGCCAGCAGTGTCGGATGGAGTGCTGGCTATGGCTACACCTTC.

Turning to this clone: Other DNA sequences in the sample encode the same CDR3. This rearrangement joins TRBV28 to TRBJ2-3, with TRBD2 matching over 11 bases. Trimming at V came to 3 bases and at J to 3 bases, leaving 2 bases not matched to a gene. Germline V lookup: CDR1 MDHEN, CDR2 SYDVKM. The CDR3 contains 15 residues. In DNA form, the CDR3 reads TGTGCCAGCAGTTTGCTAGCGGGGGGAACAGATACGCAGTATTTT. Its protein is CASSLLAGGTDTQYF.